A selection of T cell receptor beta chains follows, all from one sample in a study of response to subunit inactivated influenza vaccine. Each CDR3 protein gets one entry after TCRdb re-called the RT-PCR reads with MiXCR. The sample records 160,000 or so distinct CDR3 sequences, 11% being singletons. The sequencing used non-naive T cells sorted from PBMCs, collected roughly 48 days after vaccination. These receptors were collected from a man between 45 and 60 years old who received an inactivated influenza vaccine. CDR3s include the opening cysteine and the closing phenylalanine or tryptophan. A D gene is named only where the DNA matches it firmly. Expanded clones get a size class; other rows say once, few or many, or leave the size out.

TRBV5-6	TRBJ2-1	few	TRBD2	TGTGCCAGCAGCTTGGGTGGCGGGGGGGCCTTTGAGCAGTTCTTC	CASSLGGGGAFEQFF
TRBV7-2	TRBJ2-6	-	-	TGTGCCAGCTCTGGGGCCAACGTCCTGACTTTC	CASSGANVLTF
TRBV20-1	TRBJ2-3	few	-	TGCAGTGCTAGAGATAAGTGGGCGGCAGGCGCTTCTAGCACAGATACGCAGTATTTT	CSARDKWAAGASSTDTQYF
TRBV24-1	TRBJ2-5	-	-	TGTGCCACCAGTGATTTGCAAGGTGGGAGAGAGACCCAGTACTTC	CATSDLQGGRETQYF
TRBV12-3/TRBV12-4	TRBJ1-1	-	TRBD1	TGTGCCAGCACTCCCCCGGGGACAGGGAACACTGAAGCTTTCTTT	CASTPPGTGNTEAFF
TRBV12-3/TRBV12-4	TRBJ1-2	few	-	TGTGCCAGCAGTTTAGGGGACACGGGCGTAGGCTACACCTTC	CASSLGDTGVGYTF
TRBV24-1	TRBJ1-2	many	-	TGTGCCACCAGTGAGCGGGACCATGGCTACACCTTC	CATSERDHGYTF
TRBV7-2	TRBJ2-3	many	-	TGTGCCAGCAGTTTCCTTATGGGGGGGGGCAGGTCAGATACGCAGTATTTT	CASSFLMGGGRSDTQYF
TRBV18	TRBJ1-2	-	TRBD1	TGTGCCAGCTCACCATATTCGACAGGGGTGGAAGGCTACACCTTC	CASSPYSTGVEGYTF
TRBV4-3	TRBJ2-1	-	TRBD2	TGCGCCAGCAGCCGGACGGTCGGGGCCGGACTAGCGGGAGGCTACAATGAGCAGTTCTTC	CASSRTVGAGLAGGYNEQFF